Sequencing of this T cell receptor beta chain was carried out in a study of monozygotic twins with inflammatory bowel disease. TCRdb re-called the 5' RACE reads; every CDR3 protein appears as one record, without DNA. The data show roughly 320,000 distinct CDR3 sequences, and the top ten clones hold about 5%. With regard to this clonotype: Its antigen is not identified.

Study results and limitations: Compared with healthy twins, IBD patients shared fewer clonotypes with others, especially with disease activity. IBD patients showed reduced TCRbeta diversity (inverse Simpson) versus healthy co-twins.

The CDR3 is 15 residues long. CDR1 SGHAT and CDR2 FQNNGV come from the germline V gene. The receptor's source is a human donor with ulcerative colitis or Crohn's disease, or a healthy co-twin of an affected twin (not recorded which). Sequencing used blood. The chain recombines TRBV11-2 with TRBJ2-1; TCRdb names TRBD2, which stays unverified in the absence of DNA. CDR3 protein: CASSSIAGVVNEQFF. Supplemented by reference TRBV11-2 and TRBJ2-1, the full variable domain reads EAGVAQSPRYKIIEKRQSVAFWCNPISGHATLYWYQQILGQGPKLLIQFQNNGVVDDSQLPKDRFSAERLKGVDSTLKIQPAKLEDSAVYLCASSSIAGVVNEQFFGPGTRLTVL.